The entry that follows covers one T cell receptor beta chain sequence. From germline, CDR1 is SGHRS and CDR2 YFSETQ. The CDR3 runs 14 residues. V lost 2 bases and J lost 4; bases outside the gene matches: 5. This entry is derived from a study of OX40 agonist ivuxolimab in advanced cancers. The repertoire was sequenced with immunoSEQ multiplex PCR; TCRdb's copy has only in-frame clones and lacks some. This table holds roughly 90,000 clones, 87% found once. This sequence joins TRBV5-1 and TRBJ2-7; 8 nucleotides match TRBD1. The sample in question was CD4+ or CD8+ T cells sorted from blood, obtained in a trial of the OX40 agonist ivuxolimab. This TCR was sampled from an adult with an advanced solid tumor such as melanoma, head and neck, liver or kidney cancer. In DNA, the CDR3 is TGCGCCAGCAGCTTCAACAGGGGGACGTACGAGCAGTACTTC. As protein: CASSFNRGTYEQYF.